This is a list of T cell receptor beta chains from one sample in a study of cytomegalovirus exposure and HLA in healthy donors. Only in-frame clones appear in the TCRdb table, and some are missing; sequencing was by immunoSEQ multiplex PCR. The table includes 180,000 or so clones, roughly 9.4% detected once. Sequencing was carried out using PBMCs. The receptor source for this set is a young woman in good health and CMV-seropositive. CDR3s include the opening cysteine and the closing phenylalanine or tryptophan. A D gene is named only where the DNA matches it firmly. Expanded clones get a size class; other rows say once, few or many, or leave the size out.

clone size: NA; CDR3 length: 13; D gene: TRBD2; J gene: TRBJ2-5; V gene: TRBV19; CDR3 DNA: TGTGCCTCCAAGCGACTAGCGGAAGAGACCCAGTACTTC; CDR3 protein: CASKRLAEETQYF
clone size: few; CDR3 length: 14; D gene: TRBD1; J gene: TRBJ1-2; V gene: TRBV6-5; CDR3 DNA: TGTGCCAGCAGTAACGGACAGGGGGCCTATGGCTACACCTTC; CDR3 protein: CASSNGQGAYGYTF
clone size: few; CDR3 length: 17; D gene: TRBD1; J gene: TRBJ2-3; V gene: TRBV5-4; CDR3 DNA: TGTGCCAGCAGCTCAGGGGAAGGGGGCAGGTGGACAGATACGCAGTATTTT; CDR3 protein: CASSSGEGGRWTDTQYF
clone size: NA; CDR3 length: 13; D gene: NA; J gene: TRBJ2-4; V gene: TRBV30; CDR3 DNA: TGTGCCTGGAGTGTACTCCGGGGAAACATTCAGTACTTC; CDR3 protein: CAWSVLRGNIQYF
clone size: NA; CDR3 length: 14; D gene: NA; J gene: TRBJ2-5; V gene: TRBV27; CDR3 DNA: TGTGCCAGCAGTCCAACGACAGGTCATGGGACCCAGTACTTC; CDR3 protein: CASSPTTGHGTQYF
clone size: few; CDR3 length: 14; D gene: NA; J gene: TRBJ2-1; V gene: TRBV29-1; CDR3 DNA: TGCAGCGCCTTAGACAGTAGCTCCTACAATGAGCAGTTCTTC; CDR3 protein: CSALDSSSYNEQFF
clone size: few; CDR3 length: 17; D gene: TRBD1; J gene: TRBJ1-5; V gene: TRBV12-5; CDR3 DNA: TGTGCTAGTGGTTTGGTTTGGGGACAGGGGGACAGGCAGCCCCAGCATTTT; CDR3 protein: CASGLVWGQGDRQPQHF
clone size: NA; CDR3 length: 17; D gene: TRBD2; J gene: TRBJ2-7; V gene: TRBV9; CDR3 DNA: TGTGCCAGCAGCGAATCGCCTTTAGGGACTATTGCGCACGAGCAGTACTTC; CDR3 protein: CASSESPLGTIAHEQYF
clone size: NA; CDR3 length: 13; D gene: NA; J gene: TRBJ1-2; V gene: TRBV7-9; CDR3 DNA: TGTGCCAGCAGCTTAGGAGCAGGCTATGGCTACACCTTC; CDR3 protein: CASSLGAGYGYTF
clone size: NA; CDR3 length: 15; D gene: TRBD2; J gene: TRBJ2-2; V gene: TRBV5-1; CDR3 DNA: TGCGCCAGCAGCGAGGGACTAGCGGGAGCCGGGGAGCTGTTTTTT; CDR3 protein: CASSEGLAGAGELFF
clone size: NA; CDR3 length: 16; D gene: NA; J gene: TRBJ2-2; V gene: TRBV5-1; CDR3 DNA: TGCGCCAGCAGCTTGGGACAGGTATTTGATGCCGGGGAGCTGTTTTTT; CDR3 protein: CASSLGQVFDAGELFF
clone size: NA; CDR3 length: 15; D gene: TRBD2; J gene: TRBJ2-7; V gene: TRBV5-1; CDR3 DNA: TGCGCCAGCGGGACTAGCGGGACCCGCTCCTACGAGCAGTACTTC; CDR3 protein: CASGTSGTRSYEQYF
clone size: NA; CDR3 length: 12; D gene: NA; J gene: TRBJ2-1; V gene: TRBV13; CDR3 DNA: TGTGCCAGCAGTGTAACATACAATGAGCAGTTCTTC; CDR3 protein: CASSVTYNEQFF
clone size: few; CDR3 length: 14; D gene: NA; J gene: TRBJ2-7; V gene: TRBV5-6; CDR3 DNA: TGTGCCAGCAGCTTGGGGGGGCTAGGGTACGAGCAGTACTTC; CDR3 protein: CASSLGGLGYEQYF
clone size: few; CDR3 length: 14; D gene: NA; J gene: TRBJ2-7; V gene: TRBV6-1; CDR3 DNA: TGTGCCAGCAGTAAGGGGTTTAGCTCCTACGAGCAGTACTTC; CDR3 protein: CASSKGFSSYEQYF
clone size: NA; CDR3 length: 20; D gene: NA; J gene: TRBJ2-6; V gene: TRBV14; CDR3 DNA: TGTGCCAGCAGCCAAGGGGCTGGCGGGGTTAGGCTTGCTGGGGCCAACGTCCTGACTTTC; CDR3 protein: CASSQGAGGVRLAGANVLTF
clone size: NA; CDR3 length: 13; D gene: TRBD1; J gene: TRBJ1-2; V gene: TRBV29-1; CDR3 DNA: TGCAGCTCTGGGGACAGAACTAACTATGGCTACACCTTC; CDR3 protein: CSSGDRTNYGYTF
clone size: NA; CDR3 length: 15; D gene: TRBD1; J gene: TRBJ2-5; V gene: TRBV5-1; CDR3 DNA: TGCGCCAGCAGCTTCTCTGGACAGGGGGGAGAGACCCAGTACTTC; CDR3 protein: CASSFSGQGGETQYF
clone size: few; CDR3 length: 15; D gene: TRBD2; J gene: TRBJ2-7; V gene: TRBV19; CDR3 DNA: TGTGCCAGTAGTGCTGGTACGGGGGGTTACTACGAGCAGTACTTC; CDR3 protein: CASSAGTGGYYEQYF
clone size: NA; CDR3 length: 16; D gene: NA; J gene: TRBJ2-7; V gene: TRBV5-4; CDR3 DNA: TGTGCCAGCAGCCGCGAAGTGGGGCGTAGCTCCTACGAGCAGTACTTC; CDR3 protein: CASSREVGRSSYEQYF
clone size: many; CDR3 length: 15; D gene: NA; J gene: TRBJ1-4; V gene: TRBV4-1; CDR3 DNA: TGCGCCAGCAGCAGATCCGGGACTAATAATGAAAAACTGTTTTTT; CDR3 protein: CASSRSGTNNEKLFF
clone size: few; CDR3 length: 15; D gene: TRBD2; J gene: TRBJ2-4; V gene: TRBV18; CDR3 DNA: TGTGCCAGCTCGCCCGGGACTAGCGGGATAAACATTCAGTACTTC; CDR3 protein: CASSPGTSGINIQYF
clone size: few; CDR3 length: 13; D gene: NA; J gene: TRBJ2-3; V gene: TRBV11-3; CDR3 DNA: TGTGCCAGCAGCTTAGGGCAGACAGATACGCAGTATTTT; CDR3 protein: CASSLGQTDTQYF
clone size: NA; CDR3 length: 15; D gene: NA; J gene: TRBJ2-2; V gene: TRBV27; CDR3 DNA: TGTGCCAGCAGTGAGGGACATTTCTACACCGGGGAGCTGTTTTTT; CDR3 protein: CASSEGHFYTGELFF
clone size: NA; CDR3 length: 14; D gene: NA; J gene: TRBJ2-7; V gene: TRBV27; CDR3 DNA: TGTGCCAGCAGTTTTGGGGGCGTAGGGAACGAGCAGTGCTTC; CDR3 protein: CASSFGGVGNEQCF
clone size: few; CDR3 length: 12; D gene: NA; J gene: TRBJ2-1; V gene: TRBV1; CDR3 DNA: TGCACCAGCAGCCAAGATCAGAATGAGCAGTTCTTC; CDR3 protein: CTSSQDQNEQFF
clone size: few; CDR3 length: 16; D gene: TRBD2; J gene: TRBJ2-3; V gene: TRBV30; CDR3 DNA: TGTGCCTTTTCAACCGGGACTAGCGGCTTCACAGATACGCAGTATTTT; CDR3 protein: CAFSTGTSGFTDTQYF
clone size: few; CDR3 length: 14; D gene: NA; J gene: TRBJ2-5; V gene: TRBV5-4; CDR3 DNA: TGTGCCAGCAGCTCAAGACAGAGTCAAGAGACCCAGTACTTC; CDR3 protein: CASSSRQSQETQYF
clone size: few; CDR3 length: 15; D gene: NA; J gene: TRBJ1-4; V gene: TRBV30; CDR3 DNA: TGTGCCTGGAGTGCCTCGACACGTTCTAATGAAAAACTGTTTTTT; CDR3 protein: CAWSASTRSNEKLFF
clone size: NA; CDR3 length: 15; D gene: NA; J gene: TRBJ2-1; V gene: TRBV7-9; CDR3 DNA: TGTGCCAGCAGCCACAAGCGGGCCTCCTACAATGAGCAGTTCTTC; CDR3 protein: CASSHKRASYNEQFF
clone size: few; CDR3 length: 17; D gene: TRBD1; J gene: TRBJ2-7; V gene: TRBV19; CDR3 DNA: TGTGCCAGTAGTATGGCCGTGCCGGGACAGGGCGCCTACGAGCAGTACTTC; CDR3 protein: CASSMAVPGQGAYEQYF
clone size: NA; CDR3 length: 17; D gene: TRBD1; J gene: TRBJ2-3; V gene: TRBV30; CDR3 DNA: TGTGCCTGGAGTGACCCCGCTAGGACAGGGCCCCCCTATACGCAGTATTTT; CDR3 protein: CAWSDPARTGPPYTQYF
clone size: NA; CDR3 length: 15; D gene: TRBD2; J gene: TRBJ2-7; V gene: TRBV4-1; CDR3 DNA: TGCGCCAGCAGTCCCTTTAGCGGGAGCTCCTACGAGCAGTACTTC; CDR3 protein: CASSPFSGSSYEQYF
clone size: few; CDR3 length: 15; D gene: TRBD2; J gene: TRBJ2-7; V gene: TRBV6-5; CDR3 DNA: TGTGCCAGCAGTTCCGAGCGGGAGGGCCCGAAGGAGCAGTACTTC; CDR3 protein: CASSSEREGPKEQYF
clone size: few; CDR3 length: 16; D gene: TRBD2; J gene: TRBJ2-1; V gene: TRBV4-2; CDR3 DNA: TGTGCCAGCAGCCCCCAAGCGGGAGGGTACTACAATGAGCAGTTCTTC; CDR3 protein: CASSPQAGGYYNEQFF
clone size: few; CDR3 length: 15; D gene: TRBD2; J gene: TRBJ2-3; V gene: TRBV2; CDR3 DNA: TGTGCCAGCAGTGATCAGCGGGAGGGCACAGATACGCAGTATTTT; CDR3 protein: CASSDQREGTDTQYF
clone size: few; CDR3 length: 15; D gene: NA; J gene: TRBJ1-5; V gene: TRBV27; CDR3 DNA: TGTGCCAGCAGTTTGACCGGGTCGGGCAATCAGCCCCAGCATTTT; CDR3 protein: CASSLTGSGNQPQHF
clone size: few; CDR3 length: 17; D gene: TRBD1; J gene: TRBJ2-2; V gene: TRBV5-1; CDR3 DNA: TGCGCCAGCAGCCCCCTTTGGACAGGAGCTAACACCGGGGAGCTGTTTTTT; CDR3 protein: CASSPLWTGANTGELFF
clone size: few; CDR3 length: 15; D gene: TRBD1; J gene: TRBJ2-2; V gene: TRBV6-5; CDR3 DNA: TGTGCCAGCAGTTACGACAGGGGGAACACCGGGGAGCTGTTTTTT; CDR3 protein: CASSYDRGNTGELFF
clone size: NA; CDR3 length: 14; D gene: TRBD2; J gene: TRBJ2-7; V gene: TRBV6-1; CDR3 DNA: TGTGCCAGCAGGGTCGGACTAGCGGGAGCCGAGCAGTACTTC; CDR3 protein: CASRVGLAGAEQYF
clone size: few; CDR3 length: 15; D gene: NA; J gene: TRBJ1-4; V gene: TRBV7-9; CDR3 DNA: TGTGCCAGCAGCTTAGTAGCGAGGGTTGGTGAAAAACTGTTTTTT; CDR3 protein: CASSLVARVGEKLFF
clone size: few; CDR3 length: 17; D gene: TRBD2; J gene: TRBJ2-1; V gene: TRBV11-1; CDR3 DNA: TGTGCCAGCAGCCCTCTAGCGGGGAGACCCTCCTACAATGAGCAGTTCTTC; CDR3 protein: CASSPLAGRPSYNEQFF
clone size: many; CDR3 length: 15; D gene: TRBD1; J gene: TRBJ1-2; V gene: TRBV27; CDR3 DNA: TGTGCCAGCAGTATGCGACAGGGGGCGGGCTATGGCTACACCTTC; CDR3 protein: CASSMRQGAGYGYTF